This TCR beta chain was documented in a study of identical twins (dated by TCRdb to about 2016). Notes on the research overall: TCR alpha and beta repertoires from monozygotic twins, unrelated adults of various ages and cord blood were deep-sequenced to test whether fetal clonotypes persist. To rule out contamination, the twin experiments were replicated at different times with different library preparation protocols. What the study reported, not specific to this receptor: Because the same donors could not be followed over many years, conclusions were based on cross-sectional statistical analysis. Fewer insertions were carried by abundant cord blood beta clonotypes; a weaker similar trend was observed in young adult naive repertoires, while no such trend was observed in memory repertoires. Invariant T cells such as MAIT and iNKT could partly confound zero-insertion analyses, although diverse VJ usage argued against such confounding for most clonotypes. Out-of-frame TCR alpha sequences shared between twins showed an excess of low generation-probability sequences compared with coincidental sharing between unrelated individuals. In monozygotic twins, recombination models systematically underestimated out-of-frame TCR alpha sharing, but the models matched the sharing seen between unrelated individuals. In beta out-of-frame sequences, excess twin sharing was weaker, because having fewer shared sequences lowered the signal-to-noise ratio.

Every donor was a healthy Caucasian. Comment on this clonotype: Its antigen remains undetermined. Base qualities are not provided; no much larger clone lies one nucleotide away.

Libraries were prepared through 5' RACE. The listed sequencing device is Illumina HiSeq 2000. A universal primer binding site was introduced by template switching, and a unique molecular identifier was present in the final cDNA, enabling accurate counting of TCR cDNA molecules. First-strand cDNA for TCR alpha and beta chains was synthesized from specific primers in the conserved constant-segment region. To control for contamination, every cDNA library was double barcoded, receiving both a SMART-Mk sample barcode and Illumina barcodes. TruSeq adapter sequences and Illumina sample barcodes were added in two successive PCR steps. The TCR alpha and beta cDNA libraries were sequenced on the Illumina HiSeq platform using custom primers. The authors' analysis ran thus. Unique molecular identifiers were extracted from raw reads with MiGEC, and CDR3 positions were determined with MiXCR. Recombination models were inferred per individual with the repgenHMM and IGoR tools using an EM algorithm. The tcR package in R was used for shared clonotype analysis, with sharing normalized by the product of cloneset sizes. To study raw recombination without the effects of thymic and clonal selection, out-of-frame nonproductive sequences were analyzed. TCRdb reanalyzed the raw reads on its own, using fastp at Q25 for trimming and MiXCR for clone calling, and kept in-frame beta chains. Rows with one shared CDR3 protein collapse into an entry with the most common genes and DNA. The V and J calls, along with clone size, are taken from TCRdb and not from the paper's own processing. This sample holds around 1.7 million distinct CDR3 sequences; more than 30% were observed only once. The leading ten clones occupy more than 0.25% of the sample.

The germline V gene specifies SGHVS as CDR1 and FQNEAQ as CDR2. The CDR3 covers 16 residues, taking in both the cysteine and the phenylalanine. Only the CDR3 part of the read is kept: 48 bases, read in frame from the first base. V is cut back by 5 bases and J by 7 bases, with 8 bases in the junction unmatched. This sequence originates from a newborn girl in good health. The V and J genes are TRBV7-8 and TRBJ2-1, with 13 bases aligning to TRBD2. The sample taken for sequencing was cord blood. The DNA is as follows: TGTGCCAGCAGCCTACTAGCGGGAGGGCCGCAAAATGAGCAGTTCTTC. It translates to CASSLLAGGPQNEQFF.